This T cell receptor (beta chain) was captured by sequencing in a study of blood T cell repertoires in COVID-19. The method was immunoSEQ multiplex PCR; TCRdb's version includes in-frame clones alone and lacks a portion of them. The sample yields roughly 520,000 clones, 88% seen once. In terms of age and location, participants ranged from roughly 18 to 90 years and lived in under 30 US areas. Participants' own reports of clinical history determined their cohort assignment. Germline V gene lookup returns CDR1 SGHAT and CDR2 FQDESV (reference sequence). V gave up 8 bases and J gave up 11 bases; unmatched junction bases: 9. The CDR3 is 14 residues long.

The chain combines TRBV11-1 with TRBJ2-1, with 13 bases that match TRBD2. Sequenced: PBMCs or T cells enriched from blood (not recorded which). The sequence derives from a woman aged 40 to 55 who had recovered from COVID-19. CDR3 sequence (DNA): TGTGCCAGCGGATCCGGGACTAGCGGGAACCAGCAGTTCTTC. Translation: CASGSGTSGNQQFF.